The 15 T cell receptor beta chains presented below share a single source sample, sequenced in a study of blood T cell repertoires in COVID-19. Sequencing was performed with immunoSEQ multiplex PCR; in TCRdb, only in-frame clones are kept and a portion is missing. The table lists a few hundred thousand clones, 80% of them singletons. Sequencing was carried out using PBMCs or T cells enriched from blood (not recorded which). The receptor source for this set is a man aged 30 to 45 with acute COVID-19.

This chain uses TRBV6-4 with TRBJ1-1; 7 bases match TRBD1. J lost 7 bases, V lost 4 bases, and 6 bases had no gene match. Germline lookup yields CDR1 MRHNA and CDR2 SNTAGT. The CDR3 is 13 amino acids. The CDR3 protein is CASSALQGGEAFF. The CDR3 region has the DNA TGTGCCAGCAGTGCCCTTCAGGGGGGTGAAGCTTTCTTT.

The CDR3 loop reads CSVVLPGGSYSNQPQHF. CDR3 in DNA: TGCAGCGTTGTTCTCCCCGGCGGCAGTTATAGCAATCAGCCCCAGCATTTT. V is TRBV29-1 and J is TRBJ1-5; no clear D gene. The germline CDR1 and CDR2 sequences are SQVTM and ANQGSEA. V dropped 4 bases and J dropped 0 bases, with 19 bases sitting between them. CDR3 length: 17 residues.

This clone appeared a single time. Here the CDR3 DNA reads TGTGCCAGCAGGGGACTAGCGGGGGGGATTTCAGATACGCAGTATTTT. Translated: CASRGLAGGISDTQYF. This chain uses TRBV3-1 (or the pseudogene TRBV3-2) with TRBJ2-3; TRBD2 agrees at 16 bases. Germline lookup yields CDR1 LGHDT and CDR2 YNNKEL (reference sequence). The ends lost 6 bases at V and 4 bases at J; junction bases unmatched: 4. The CDR3 has 16 amino acids.

The chain links TRBV2 to TRBJ1-4; no reliable D call. The CDR3 consists of 14 residues. Germline V gives CDR1 SNHLY, CDR2 FYNNEI. With 4 bases removed from V and 5 bases from J, the gap between germline ends came to 11 bases. The CDR3 spells CASSGLAGNEKLFF. In nucleotides, the CDR3 is TGTGCCAGCAGTGGATTGGCGGGCAATGAAAAACTGTTTTTT.

The chain combines TRBV18 with TRBJ2-4; tentatively, D is TRBD1 (5 bases). CDR3 length: 14 amino acids. In germline, CDR1 is KGHSH, CDR2 LQKENI. V was cut by 3 bases and J by 5 bases, with 11 bases left in between. CDR3 in DNA: TGTGCCAGCTCACCGGTGCAGGGCCAAAACATTCAGTACTTC. Translation gives CASSPVQGQNIQYF.

The V and J genes are TRBV12-5 and TRBJ1-2; 7 nucleotides agree with TRBD1. V gave up 6 bases and J gave up 8 bases; unmatched junction bases: 9. This CDR3 spans 13 amino acids. CDR1 is LGHNT, CDR2 FRNRAP, per germline. As DNA, the CDR3 is TGTGCTAGTGGCCGGACGACAGGGTTAGGCTACACCTTC. Encoded protein: CASGRTTGLGYTF.

V and J are TRBV7-6 and TRBJ2-5, with D tentatively TRBD1 (6 bases). The germline V gene encodes CDR1 SGHVS and CDR2 FNYEAQ. V lost 2 bases, J lost 4 bases, and 17 bases lay in between. This CDR3 contains 16 residues. CDR3 nucleotide sequence: TGTGCCAGCAGCTTATTTGGGGGCAGTGTGGCAGAGACCCAGTACTTC. Amino acids: CASSLFGGSVAETQYF.

The chain combines TRBV5-5 with TRBJ1-1, with 9 positions matching TRBD1. Germline V gene data show CDR1 as SGHKS and CDR2 as YYEKEE (reference sequence). Trimming took 0 bases from V and 4 from J; bases not matched to a gene: 4. CDR3 length equals 15 residues. The CDR3 DNA is TGTGCCAGCAGCTTGGGGGACAGGGTGATCACTGAAGCTTTCTTT. It specifies CASSLGDRVITEAFF. Full variable domain (outside the CDR3, taken from reference TRBV5-5 and TRBJ1-1): DAGVTQSPTHLIKTRGQQVTLRCSPISGHKSVSWYQQVLGQGPQFIFQYYEKEERGRGNFPDRFSARQFPNYSSELNVNALLLGDSALYLCASSLGDRVITEAFFGQGTRLTVV.

This clone was seen a handful of times. The chain carries TRBV3-1 (or the pseudogene TRBV3-2) and TRBJ1-6; 8 bases are shared with TRBD1. CDR3 length: 14 residues. Germline CDR1 LGHDT, CDR2 YNNKEL (reference sequence). V gave up 4 bases and J gave up 7 bases; unmatched junction bases: 3. CDR3 nucleotide sequence: TGTGCCAGCAGCCCGGGACAGGCGAATTCACCCCTCCACTTT. This codes for CASSPGQANSPLHF.

The rearrangement joins TRBV30 to TRBJ1-1, with 8 nucleotides matching TRBD1. V lost 3 bases and J lost 1; bases outside the gene matches: 1. CDR3 length equals 13 residues. The germline V gene has CDR1 GTSNPN and CDR2 SVGIG (reference sequence). The DNA of the CDR3 is TGTGCCTGGAGAGGACAGGGGAACACTGAAGCTTTCTTT. It is translated as CAWRGQGNTEAFF. The full variable domain, with the rest looked up from reference TRBV30 and TRBJ1-1, is SQTIHQWPATLVQPVGSPLSLECTVEGTSNPNLYWYRQAAGRGLQLLFYSVGIGQISSEVPQNLSASRPQDRQFILSSKKLLLSDSGFYLCAWRGQGNTEAFFGQGTRLTVV.

This clone was picked up one time. This chain joins TRBV9 and TRBJ1-2, with TRBD1 identical over 7 bases. Germline CDR1 and CDR2: SGDLS and YYNGEE. The CDR3 is 15 amino acids. J was trimmed by 1 base and V by 3 bases; bases with no gene match: 6. CDR3: CASSGGQNFNYGYTF. CDR3 coding DNA: TGTGCCAGCAGCGGGGGACAGAACTTTAACTATGGCTACACCTTC.

This sequence joins TRBV9 and TRBJ1-2, with 7 bases identical to TRBD1. The trim removed 4 bases at V and 2 bases at J, leaving 5 bases unmatched. The CDR3 contains 14 residues. CDR1 SGDLS and CDR2 YYNGEE come from the germline V gene. The DNA of the CDR3 is TGTGCCAGCAGCCAGCTGGGACAGAACTATGGCTACACCTTC. Its protein product is CASSQLGQNYGYTF. Based on the CDR3 plus reference TRBV9 and TRBJ1-2, the full variable domain is DSGVTQTPKHLITATGQRVTLRCSPRSGDLSVYWYQQSLDQGLQFLIQYYNGEERAKGNILERFSAQQFPDLHSELNLSSLELGDSALYFCASSQLGQNYGYTFGSGTRLTVV.

This clone was seen only a few times. The chain has TRBV7-3 and TRBJ2-7; TRBD2 matches 10 bases. The CDR3 has 15 amino acids. Germline-derived CDR1 and CDR2 are SGHTA and FQGTGA. The V gene end was trimmed by 0 bases and the J gene end by 2 bases; junction bases not matched to a gene: 1. The CDR3 loop reads CASSLTSGGAYEQYF. The CDR3 DNA reads as TGTGCCAGCAGCTTAACCAGCGGGGGGGCCTACGAGCAGTACTTC.

The genes are TRBV10-1 and TRBJ2-7, with a tentative D call TRBD1 (6 bases). V dropped 7 bases and J dropped 5 bases, with 9 bases sitting between them. Per the germline V gene, CDR1 is WNHNN and CDR2 is SYGVQD (reference sequence). The length of the CDR3 is 11 residues. The CDR3 DNA reads as TGCGCCAGCAAACAGGGTCACGAGCAGTACTTC. Its protein is CASKQGHEQYF.

V and J are TRBV19 and TRBJ1-4; possible D gene TRBD1, 6 bases. The CDR3 extends over 14 amino acids. V was clipped by 3 bases and J by 4 bases, with 9 bases between them. CDR1 and CDR2 (germline): LNHDA, SQIVND (reference sequence). The CDR3 region is CASSMDRVNEKLFF. The CDR3 DNA follows: TGTGCCAGTAGTATGGACAGAGTTAATGAAAAACTGTTTTTT.